Listed here are 28 T cell receptor beta chains from one sample, sequenced in a study of blood T cells in healthy people across ages. Through a sample-barcoded 5' primer and a J-beta primer mix, a second PCR was run for roughly 6 to 12 cycles. TCRdb reanalysed the 5' RACE reads using MiXCR and keeps one entry per CDR3 protein. The sample yields 650,000 to 800,000 distinct CDR3 sequences, around 45% seen once. Sequences were obtained from blood. These TCRs come from a man in his 60s in good health.

J is TRBJ2-2 and V is TRBV20-1; 7 nucleotides match TRBD2. The CDR3 consists of 16 residues. The junction had 7 bases not matched to a gene; V was cut back by 2 bases and J by 1 base. The germline gives CDR1 DFQATT, CDR2 SNEGSKA (reference sequence). CDR3 protein: CSARHVGRRNTGELFF. The CDR3 nucleotides read TGCAGTGCTAGACACGTCGGGAGGCGGAACACCGGGGAGCTGTTTTTT.

The chain carries TRBV6-2 or TRBV6-3 and TRBJ2-3; 7 bases agree with TRBD1. The CDR3 is made up of 14 amino acids. Germline V lookup: CDR1 MNHEY, CDR2 SVGEGT. Losses at the gene ends were 5 bases for V and 4 bases for J; bases not matched to a gene: 6. CDR3 bases: TGTGCCAGCAGTCGGTCGGGACAGTCAGATACGCAGTATTTT. Translated, it gives CASSRSGQSDTQYF.

The chain couples TRBV5-6 to TRBJ2-1; D remains unclear. The V end was cut by 0 bases, the J end by 3 bases, with 4 bases between. The germline V gene encodes CDR1 SGHDT and CDR2 YYEEEE. The CDR3 extends over 13 amino acids. The CDR3 coding sequence is TGTGCCAGCAGCTTGGACGTCTACAATGAGCAGTTCTTC. Its protein is CASSLDVYNEQFF.

The chain employs TRBV10-3 and TRBJ1-4, with a weak D call TRBD1 (5 bases). CDR3 length: 17 residues. Germline V gives CDR1 ENHRY, CDR2 SYGVKD. Trimming left V 5 bases short and J 7 bases short, with 23 bases between. The CDR3 DNA sequence: TGTGCCATCAGTAAAGGGGACTCGCAGGGCTCGGGTGAAAAACTGTTTTTT. It is translated as CAISKGDSQGSGEKLFF.

The rearrangement uses TRBV3-1 and TRBJ2-1, with D possibly being TRBD2 (7 bases). V shed 1 base and J shed 6 bases, with 16 bases lying between them. Germline-derived CDR1 and CDR2 are LGHDT and YNNKEL (reference sequence). The CDR3 consists of 16 residues. CDR3 DNA: TGTGCCAGCAGCCAAGGGGGGCGGGGGTTCGTCAATGAGCAGTTCTTC. Translation gives CASSQGGRGFVNEQFF.

This clonotype was counted between two and nine times. The J gene is TRBJ1-1, the V gene TRBV14, with a possible D match to TRBD1 (5 bases). CDR3 length: 13 residues. Germline CDR1 is SGHDN and CDR2 is FVKESK. V was clipped by 3 bases and J by 4 bases, with 9 bases between them. This CDR3 is CASSQFGGTEAFF. CDR3 coding DNA: TGTGCCAGCAGCCAGTTTGGGGGCACTGAAGCTTTCTTT.

The chain has TRBV7-9 and TRBJ2-1, with 7 nucleotides matching TRBD1. Germline V gene sequence: CDR1 SEHNR, CDR2 FQNEAQ (reference sequence). J gave up 5 bases and V 5 bases, and 6 bases lay outside the gene matches. This CDR3 has 14 amino acids. The CDR3 DNA reads TGTGCCAGCAGCCCCCGACAGGGAGACAATGAGCAGTTCTTC. It is translated as CASSPRQGDNEQFF.

The chain combines TRBV15 with TRBJ2-1; 13 bases align to TRBD2. Germline V gene lookup returns CDR1 LNHNV and CDR2 YYDKDF (reference sequence). CDR3 length equals 16 residues. J was trimmed by 10 bases and V by 2 bases; bases with no gene match: 8. CDR3 protein: CATSRRGLAGEREQFF. CDR3 DNA: TGTGCCACCAGCAGACGCGGACTAGCGGGGGAGAGGGAGCAGTTCTTC.

This clonotype has just a few counts. V and J are TRBV11-3 and TRBJ2-1; weak D call: TRBD1 (6 bases). This CDR3 contains 15 residues. Germline CDR1 and CDR2: SGHNT and YENEEA. The V end was cut by 3 bases, the J end by 0 bases, with 9 bases between. The CDR3 protein is CASSFGQYSYNEQFF. The CDR3 bases are TGTGCCAGCAGCTTCGGACAGTACTCCTACAATGAGCAGTTCTTC.

This clonotype was counted a few times. This chain links TRBV7-2 with TRBJ2-3; TRBD1 matches at 7 bases. The CDR3 length is 14 residues. J was trimmed by 2 bases and V by 5 bases; bases with no gene match: 4. Germline V gene lookup returns CDR1 SGHTA and CDR2 FQGNSA. For the CDR3, the DNA is TGTGCCAGCAGCAAAGGGGGCTCCACAGATACGCAGTATTTT. Protein sequence: CASSKGGSTDTQYF. The complete variable domain, with remaining parts taken from reference TRBV7-2 and TRBJ2-3, reads GAGVSQSPSNKVTEKGKDVELRCDPISGHTALYWYRQSLGQGLEFLIYFQGNSAPDKSGLPSDRFSAERTGGSVSTLTIQRTQQEDSAVYLCASSKGGSTDTQYFGPGTRLTVL.

The rearrangement links TRBV10-3 to TRBJ2-6, with a possible D match to TRBD1 (5 bases). Trimming removed 0 bases from V and 0 bases from J, with 12 bases in between. Germline V CDR1 and CDR2: ENHRY, SYGVKD. The CDR3 is 18 amino acids. The CDR3 DNA is TGTGCCATCAGTGAGTCGGGCAGGGCAGACTCTGGGGCCAACGTCCTGACTTTC. Encoded protein: CAISESGRADSGANVLTF.

The chain combines TRBV14 with TRBJ2-1, with 9 bases aligning to TRBD1. Unmatched junction bases numbered 4, after V lost 6 bases and J lost 7 bases. Germline loops: CDR1 SGHDN, CDR2 FVKESK. CDR3 length equals 13 residues. The CDR3 here is CASRGQGTNEQFF. CDR3 sequence (DNA): TGTGCCAGCAGGGGACAGGGTACGAATGAGCAGTTCTTC.

This clonotype has ten or more counts. The gene calls are TRBV29-1 and TRBJ2-7; D unresolved. The V gene's germline CDR1 is SQVTM and CDR2 ANQGSEA. Trimming removed 6 bases at V and 0 bases at J, with 15 bases between. CDR3 size: 14 residues. CDR3 DNA: TGCAGCGTGGCCAGTAAAGGAGTCTCCTACGAGCAGTACTTC. This sequence encodes CSVASKGVSYEQYF.

Only one count was recorded for this clonotype. V and J are TRBV11-2 and TRBJ2-7, with TRBD1 as a possible D gene (6 bases). In germline, CDR1 is SGHAT, CDR2 FQNNGV. The CDR3 is 16 amino acids. V was shortened by 0 bases and J by 7 bases, with 19 bases between the two germline ends. The CDR3 bases are TGTGCCAGCAGCTTAGATTGGACAGCCCTTGGAAATGAGCAGTACTTC. Translation gives CASSLDWTALGNEQYF.

V gene TRBV12-3 or TRBV12-4 combines with J gene TRBJ1-6, with a tentative D call TRBD1 (6 bases). The V and J ends lost 6 bases and 5 bases respectively, with 14 bases between them. This CDR3 is 15 amino acids long. CDR3 sequence reads: CASSSLGQNNSPLHF. CDR3 in DNA: TGTGCCAGCAGCAGCCTTGGACAGAATAATTCACCCCTCCACTTT.

The V gene is TRBV11-2, the J gene TRBJ1-2; the match to TRBD1 covers 7 bases. V gave up 6 bases and J gave up 4 bases; unmatched junction bases: 5. In germline, CDR1 is SGHAT, CDR2 FQNNGV. CDR3 length: 13 residues. CDR3 in DNA: TGTGCCAGCAGTACTACAGGGGCCTATGGCTACACCTTC. It yields the protein CASSTTGAYGYTF.

The chain couples TRBV6-6 to TRBJ2-3; 10 nucleotides match TRBD2. Germline CDR1 and CDR2: MNHNY and SVGAGI (reference sequence). The CDR3 has 15 residues. V was pared by 7 bases and J by 5 bases, with 9 bases of the junction left unmatched. DNA of the CDR3: TGTGCCAGCAAACTAAGCGGGGGGGCCAGAGATACGCAGTATTTT. It is translated as CASKLSGGARDTQYF.

The rearrangement links TRBV20-1 to TRBJ2-7; 11 bases agree with TRBD1. Losses at the gene ends were 7 bases for V and 5 bases for J; bases not matched to a gene: 7. Germline lookup yields CDR1 DFQATT and CDR2 SNEGSKA (reference sequence). The CDR3 sequence is 13 residues long. CDR3 in amino acids: CSGTGQGGNEQYF. Written as DNA, the CDR3 is TGCAGTGGTACGGGACAGGGGGGCAACGAGCAGTACTTC.

This clonotype was seen a single time. The junction departs from germline at one end; a sequencing error may be responsible. The V and J genes are TRBV18 and TRBJ2-6; D is perhaps TRBD1 (5 bases). The CDR3 contains 16 residues. Germline CDR1 and CDR2: KGHSH and LQKENI. The CDR3 spells CASSPPRSSGAYVLTF. The CDR3 DNA reads TGTGCCAGCTCACCACCGAGGAGCTCTGGGGCCTACGTCCTGACTTTC.

This clonotype was picked up many times. The chain carries TRBV6-2 or TRBV6-3 and TRBJ2-4; D is unresolved. Per the germline V gene, CDR1 is MNHEY and CDR2 is SVGEGT. The length of the CDR3 is 18 residues. With 5 bases removed from V and 2 bases from J, the gap between germline ends came to 22 bases. CDR3 coding DNA: TGTGCCAGCAGTACCACCCTCGGACCCGGGCGGACCAAAAACATTCAGTACTTC. This sequence encodes CASSTTLGPGRTKNIQYF.

The V and J genes are TRBV20-1 and TRBJ2-7, with a tentative D call TRBD1 (6 bases). CDR1 and CDR2 from the germline V gene are DFQATT and SNEGSKA (reference sequence). V was trimmed by 6 bases and J by 6 bases, leaving 15 bases between them. The CDR3 loop spans 12 amino acids. The CDR3 sequence is CSATTGLAEQYF. CDR3 DNA: TGCAGTGCGACTACAGGGTTGGCCGAGCAGTACTTC.

This clonotype was picked up many times. This rearrangement joins TRBV3-1 to TRBJ2-6; D is possibly TRBD1 (6 bases). Looked up from germline, CDR1 is LGHDT and CDR2 is YNNKEL (reference sequence). V was shortened by 4 bases and J by 2 bases, with 6 bases between the two germline ends. This CDR3 comprises 14 residues. The CDR3, as DNA: TGTGCCAGCAGCCGGGACACTGGGGCCAACGTCCTGACTTTC. Residues: CASSRDTGANVLTF.

The chain links TRBV7-8 to TRBJ2-1, with D perhaps TRBD2 (5 bases). V lost 2 bases, J lost 7 bases, and 12 bases lay in between. The V gene's germline CDR1 is SGHVS and CDR2 FQNEAQ. The CDR3 loop spans 14 amino acids. The CDR3 spells CASSLIREGNEQFF. CDR3 nucleotides: TGTGCCAGCAGCTTAATCCGGGAAGGGAATGAGCAGTTCTTC.

Only a few counts were recorded for this clonotype. The chain links TRBV5-1 to TRBJ2-5, with TRBD1 matching 9 bases. This CDR3 is built from 15 residues. Losses at the gene ends were 4 bases for V and 4 bases for J; bases not matched to a gene: 8. The germline CDR1 and CDR2 sequences are SGHRS and YFSETQ. The CDR3 reads CASSLPGQGSETQYF. CDR3 DNA sequence: TGCGCCAGCAGCCTCCCGGGACAGGGATCAGAGACCCAGTACTTC.

The chain has TRBV4-3 and TRBJ2-2, with D unclear. V shed 6 bases and J shed 1 base, with 9 bases lying between them. There are 14 residues in the CDR3. Germline V CDR1 and CDR2: LGHNA, YSLEER. CDR3 sequence reads: CASRALLNTGELFF. The CDR3 DNA follows: TGCGCCAGCAGGGCTCTTCTGAACACCGGGGAGCTGTTTTTT.

The chain combines TRBV6-2 or TRBV6-3 with TRBJ2-1; D is ambiguous. Between the trimmed V and J ends, which lost 2 bases and 0 bases, there was a span of 5 bases. The CDR3 covers 14 residues. CDR1 is MNHEY, CDR2 SVGEGT, per germline. The CDR3 protein is CASSYQDSYNEQFF. As DNA, the CDR3 is TGTGCCAGCAGTTACCAAGACTCCTACAATGAGCAGTTCTTC.

This clonotype appeared once. The junction differs from germline at one of its ends, possibly a read error. V usage is TRBV20-1 and J usage is TRBJ2-7, with D possibly being TRBD1 (6 bases). The tail of the sequence fits TRBJ2-5 better, so the J call may be wrong. The CDR3 totals 12 residues. From germline, CDR1 is DFQATT and CDR2 SNEGSKA (reference sequence). The CDR3 loop reads CNARPGEETQYF. CDR3 in DNA: TGCAATGCTAGGCCAGGGGAAGAGACCCAGTACTTC.

In this sample, this clonotype turned up a few times. This chain uses TRBV6-2 or TRBV6-3 with TRBJ1-2; no clear D. V was clipped by 6 bases and J by 4 bases, with 9 bases between them. Germline V gene sequence: CDR1 MNHEY, CDR2 SVGEGT. The CDR3 is 12 residues long. DNA for the CDR3: TGTGCCAGCAGATCGAGGCCCTATGGCTACACCTTC. This encodes CASRSRPYGYTF.